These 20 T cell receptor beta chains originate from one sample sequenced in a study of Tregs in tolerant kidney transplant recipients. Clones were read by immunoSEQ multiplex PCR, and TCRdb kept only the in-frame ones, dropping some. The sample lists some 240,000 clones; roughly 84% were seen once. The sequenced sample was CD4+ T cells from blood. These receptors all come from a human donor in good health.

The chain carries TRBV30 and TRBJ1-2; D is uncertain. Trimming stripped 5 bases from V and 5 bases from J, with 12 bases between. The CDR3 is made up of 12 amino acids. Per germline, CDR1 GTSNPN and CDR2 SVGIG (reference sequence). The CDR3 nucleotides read TGTGCCTGGGTACTTGGAGGGTATGGCTACACCTTC. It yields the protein CAWVLGGYGYTF.

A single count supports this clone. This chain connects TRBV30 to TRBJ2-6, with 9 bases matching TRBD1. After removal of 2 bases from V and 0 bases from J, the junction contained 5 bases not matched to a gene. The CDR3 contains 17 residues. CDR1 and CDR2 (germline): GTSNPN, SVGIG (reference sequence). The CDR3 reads CAWSRTGVDSGANVLTF. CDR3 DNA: TGTGCCTGGAGTCGGACAGGGGTCGACTCTGGGGCCAACGTCCTGACTTTC.

CDR3 sequence (DNA): TGTGCCAGCAGCCCATCTACGGGCTTCACCATTAATGGCTACACCTTC. Its protein product is CASSPSTGFTINGYTF. The chain is built from TRBV9 and TRBJ1-2; D is ambiguous. The CDR3 runs to 16 residues. Germline V gene lookup returns CDR1 SGDLS and CDR2 YYNGEE. V gave up 4 bases and J gave up 6 bases, with 22 bases separating them.

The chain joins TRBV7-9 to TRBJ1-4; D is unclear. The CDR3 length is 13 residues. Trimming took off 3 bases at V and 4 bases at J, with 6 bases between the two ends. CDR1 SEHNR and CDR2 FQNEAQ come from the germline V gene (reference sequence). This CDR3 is CASSFRINEKLFF. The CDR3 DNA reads TGTGCCAGCAGCTTTCGGATTAATGAAAAACTGTTTTTT. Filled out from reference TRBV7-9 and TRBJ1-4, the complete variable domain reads DTGVSQNPRHKITKRGQNVTFRCDPISEHNRLYWYRQTLGQGPEFLTYFQNEAQLEKSRLLSDRFSAERPKGSFSTLEIQRTEQGDSAMYLCASSFRINEKLFFGSGTQLSVL.

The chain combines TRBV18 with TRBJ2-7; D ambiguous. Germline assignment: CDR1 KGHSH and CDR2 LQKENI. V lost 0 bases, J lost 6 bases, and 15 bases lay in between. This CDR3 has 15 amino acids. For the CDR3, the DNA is TGTGCCAGCTCACCACCGTCACGCCAGCTGGGCGAGCAGTACTTC. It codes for CASSPPSRQLGEQYF. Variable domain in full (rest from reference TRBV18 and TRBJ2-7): NAGVMQNPRHLVRRRGQEARLRCSPMKGHSHVYWYRQLPEEGLKFMVYLQKENIIDESGMPKERFSAEFPKEGPSILRIQQVVRGDSAAYFCASSPPSRQLGEQYFGPGTRLTVT.

CDR3 protein: CASSLDLAGELFF. The CDR3 DNA reads TGTGCCAGCAGTTTGGACCTGGCCGGGGAGCTGTTTTTT. The J gene is TRBJ2-2, the V gene TRBV6-6; D not resolved. The V and J ends lost 4 bases and 6 bases respectively, with 9 bases between them. The CDR3 totals 13 residues. Germline CDR1 MNHNY, CDR2 SVGAGI (reference sequence).

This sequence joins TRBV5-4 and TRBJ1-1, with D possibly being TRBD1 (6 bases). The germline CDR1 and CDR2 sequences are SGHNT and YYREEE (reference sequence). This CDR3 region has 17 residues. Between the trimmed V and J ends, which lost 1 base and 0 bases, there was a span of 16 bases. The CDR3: CASSLKTGSRLNTEAFF. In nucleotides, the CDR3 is TGTGCCAGCAGCTTGAAGACAGGCTCTCGCTTGAACACTGAAGCTTTCTTT.

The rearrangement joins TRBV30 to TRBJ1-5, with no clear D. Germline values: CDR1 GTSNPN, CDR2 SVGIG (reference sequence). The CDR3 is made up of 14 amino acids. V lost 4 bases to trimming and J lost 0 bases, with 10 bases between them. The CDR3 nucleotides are TGTGCCTGGACCAGGCACGGTAGCAATCAGCCCCAGCATTTT. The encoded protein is CAWTRHGSNQPQHF.

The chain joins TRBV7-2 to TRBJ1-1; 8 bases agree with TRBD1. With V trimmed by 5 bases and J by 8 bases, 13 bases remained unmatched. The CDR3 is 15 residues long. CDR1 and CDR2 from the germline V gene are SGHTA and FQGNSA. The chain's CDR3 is CASSLRTGPTLEAFF. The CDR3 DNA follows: TGTGCCAGCAGCCTACGGACAGGGCCTACGTTAGAAGCTTTCTTT.

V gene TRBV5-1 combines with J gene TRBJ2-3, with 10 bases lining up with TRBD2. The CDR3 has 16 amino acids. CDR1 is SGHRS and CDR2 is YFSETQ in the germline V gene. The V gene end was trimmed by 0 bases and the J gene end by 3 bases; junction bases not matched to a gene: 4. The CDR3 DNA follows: TGCGCCAGCAGCTTGGTTACTAGCGGGGCGACAGATACGCAGTATTTT. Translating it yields CASSLVTSGATDTQYF.

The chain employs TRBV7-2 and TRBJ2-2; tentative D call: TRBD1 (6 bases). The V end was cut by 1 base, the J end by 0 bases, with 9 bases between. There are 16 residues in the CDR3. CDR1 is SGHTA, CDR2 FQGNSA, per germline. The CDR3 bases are TGTGCCAGCAGCTTAGTTGGGACATCGAACACCGGGGAGCTGTTTTTT. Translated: CASSLVGTSNTGELFF.

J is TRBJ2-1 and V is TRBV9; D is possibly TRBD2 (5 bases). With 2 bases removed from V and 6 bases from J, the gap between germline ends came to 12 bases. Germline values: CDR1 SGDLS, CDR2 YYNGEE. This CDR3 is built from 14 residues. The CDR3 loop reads CASSVGAPSNEQFF. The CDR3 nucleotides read TGTGCCAGCAGCGTGGGAGCACCTAGCAATGAGCAGTTCTTC.

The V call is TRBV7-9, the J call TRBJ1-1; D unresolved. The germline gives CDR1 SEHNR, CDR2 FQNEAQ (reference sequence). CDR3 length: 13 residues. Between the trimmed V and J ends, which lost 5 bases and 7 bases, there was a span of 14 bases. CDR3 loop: CASSPDRAFEAFF. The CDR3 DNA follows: TGTGCCAGCAGCCCCGACCGGGCCTTTGAAGCTTTCTTT.

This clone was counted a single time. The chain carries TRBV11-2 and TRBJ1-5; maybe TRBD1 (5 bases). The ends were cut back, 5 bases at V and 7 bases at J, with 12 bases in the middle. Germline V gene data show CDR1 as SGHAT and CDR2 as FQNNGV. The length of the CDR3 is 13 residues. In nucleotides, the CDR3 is TGTGCCAGCAGCCCAGGGAGGGGACAGCCCCAGCATTTT. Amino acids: CASSPGRGQPQHF.

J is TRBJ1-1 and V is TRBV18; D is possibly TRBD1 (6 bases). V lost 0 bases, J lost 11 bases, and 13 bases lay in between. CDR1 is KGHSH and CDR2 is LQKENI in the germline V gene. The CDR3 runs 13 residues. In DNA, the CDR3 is TGTGCCAGCTCACCACCGGACAGTTTCTCGGCTTTCTTT. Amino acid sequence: CASSPPDSFSAFF.

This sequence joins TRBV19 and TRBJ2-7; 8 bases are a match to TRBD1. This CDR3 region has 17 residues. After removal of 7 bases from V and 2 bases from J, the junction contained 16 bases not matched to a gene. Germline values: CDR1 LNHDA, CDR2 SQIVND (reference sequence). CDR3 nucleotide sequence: TGTGCCAGTACCACGAATCTTGGGACAGGAAGTGCCTACGAGCAGTACTTC. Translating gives CASTTNLGTGSAYEQYF.

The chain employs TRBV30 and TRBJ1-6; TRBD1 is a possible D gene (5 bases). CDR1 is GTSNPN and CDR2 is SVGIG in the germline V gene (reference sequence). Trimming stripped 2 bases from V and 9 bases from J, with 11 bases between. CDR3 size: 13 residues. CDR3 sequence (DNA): TGTGCCTGGAGTTATGGGGGTTCTTCACCCCTCCACTTT. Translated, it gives CAWSYGGSSPLHF.

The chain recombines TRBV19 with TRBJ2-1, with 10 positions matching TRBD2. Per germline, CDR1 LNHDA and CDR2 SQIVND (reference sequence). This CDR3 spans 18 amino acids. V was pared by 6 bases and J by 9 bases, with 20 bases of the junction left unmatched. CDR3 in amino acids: CASSRQQSGTSVSGEQFF. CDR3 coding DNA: TGTGCCAGTAGCAGACAACAGTCCGGGACTAGCGTGAGCGGTGAGCAGTTCTTC.

CDR3 sequence (DNA): TGCGCCAGCAGCTTGACAGGGGTGGGTGATACGCAGTATTTT. As protein: CASSLTGVGDTQYF. The chain links TRBV5-1 to TRBJ2-3, with 7 bases aligning to TRBD1. Per the germline V gene, CDR1 is SGHRS and CDR2 is YFSETQ. V lost 1 base to trimming and J lost 6 bases; unmatched junction nucleotides: 5. This CDR3 has 14 residues.

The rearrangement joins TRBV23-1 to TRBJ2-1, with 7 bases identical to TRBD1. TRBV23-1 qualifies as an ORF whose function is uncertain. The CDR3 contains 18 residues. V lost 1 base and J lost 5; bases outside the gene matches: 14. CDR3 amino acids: CASSQCFSTGRYDNEQFF. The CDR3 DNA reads TGCGCCAGCAGTCAATGTTTTTCGACAGGGAGATATGACAATGAGCAGTTCTTC.